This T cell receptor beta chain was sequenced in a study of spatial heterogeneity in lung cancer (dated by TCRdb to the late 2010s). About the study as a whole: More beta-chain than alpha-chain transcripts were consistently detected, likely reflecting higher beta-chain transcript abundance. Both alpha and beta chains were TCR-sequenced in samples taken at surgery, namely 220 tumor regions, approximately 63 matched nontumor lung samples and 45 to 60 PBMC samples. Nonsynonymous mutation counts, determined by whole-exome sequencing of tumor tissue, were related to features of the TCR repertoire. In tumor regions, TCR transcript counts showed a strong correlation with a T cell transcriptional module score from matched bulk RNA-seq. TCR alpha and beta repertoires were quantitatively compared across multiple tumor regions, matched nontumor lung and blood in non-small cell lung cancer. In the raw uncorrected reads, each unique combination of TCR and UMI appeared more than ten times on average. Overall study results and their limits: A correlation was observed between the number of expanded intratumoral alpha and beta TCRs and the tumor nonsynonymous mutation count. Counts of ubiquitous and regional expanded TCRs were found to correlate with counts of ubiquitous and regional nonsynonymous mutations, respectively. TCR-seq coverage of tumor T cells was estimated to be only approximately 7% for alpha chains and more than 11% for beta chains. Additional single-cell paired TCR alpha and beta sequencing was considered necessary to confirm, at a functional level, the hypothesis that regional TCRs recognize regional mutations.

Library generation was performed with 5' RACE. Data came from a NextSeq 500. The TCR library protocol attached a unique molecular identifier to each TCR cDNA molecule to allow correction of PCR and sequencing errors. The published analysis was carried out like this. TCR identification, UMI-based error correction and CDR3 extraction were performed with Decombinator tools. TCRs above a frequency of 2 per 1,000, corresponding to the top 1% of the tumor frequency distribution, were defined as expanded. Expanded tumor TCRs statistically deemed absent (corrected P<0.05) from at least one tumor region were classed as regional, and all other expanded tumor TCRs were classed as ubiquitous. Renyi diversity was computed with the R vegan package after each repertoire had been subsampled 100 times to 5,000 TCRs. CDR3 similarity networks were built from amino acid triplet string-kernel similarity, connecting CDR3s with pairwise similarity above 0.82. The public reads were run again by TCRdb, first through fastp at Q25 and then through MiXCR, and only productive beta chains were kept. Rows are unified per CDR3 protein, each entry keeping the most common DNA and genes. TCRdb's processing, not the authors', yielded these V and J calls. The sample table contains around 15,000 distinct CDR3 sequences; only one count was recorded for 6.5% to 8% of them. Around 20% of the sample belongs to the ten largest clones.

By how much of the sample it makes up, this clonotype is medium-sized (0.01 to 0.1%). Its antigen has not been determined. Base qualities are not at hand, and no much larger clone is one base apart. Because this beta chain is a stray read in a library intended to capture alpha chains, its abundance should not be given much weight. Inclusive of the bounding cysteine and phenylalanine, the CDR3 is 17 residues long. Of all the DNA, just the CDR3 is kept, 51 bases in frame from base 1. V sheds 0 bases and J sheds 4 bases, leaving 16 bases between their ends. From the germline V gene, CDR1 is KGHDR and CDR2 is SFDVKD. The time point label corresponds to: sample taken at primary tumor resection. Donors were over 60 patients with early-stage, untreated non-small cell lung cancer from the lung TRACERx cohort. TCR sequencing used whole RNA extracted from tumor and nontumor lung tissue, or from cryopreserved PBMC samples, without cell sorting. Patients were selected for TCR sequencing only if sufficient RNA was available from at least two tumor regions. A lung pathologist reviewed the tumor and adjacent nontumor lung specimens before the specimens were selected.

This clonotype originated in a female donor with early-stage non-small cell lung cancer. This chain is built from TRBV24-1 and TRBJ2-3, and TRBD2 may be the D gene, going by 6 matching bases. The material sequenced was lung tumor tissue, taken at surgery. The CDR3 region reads CATSDLGDRTSPDTQYF. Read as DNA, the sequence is TGTGCCACCAGTGATTTGGGGGACCGTACTAGCCCAGATACGCAGTATTTT.